A single count supports the clone carrying this TCR beta chain. Amplification used 60 Vbeta primers and 13 Jbeta primers. Clones were sequenced by immunoSEQ multiplex PCR, and TCRdb holds only the in-frame ones, with some missing. There are around 99,000 clones in the sample; over 60% occur only once, and 4.2% lies in the top ten. These data are taken from a study of cytomegalovirus exposure and HLA in healthy donors. The germline CDR1 and CDR2 sequences are SGHTA and FQGNSA. The CDR3 runs to 16 residues. After removal of 4 bases from V and 1 base from J, the junction contained 8 bases not matched to a gene.

The sequenced material came from PBMCs. The receptor's source is a male donor in good health and CMV-seronegative. The gene calls are TRBV7-2 and TRBJ2-5; TRBD2 matches at 8 bases. The CDR3 is CASSSTSALIQETQYF. CDR3 in DNA: TGTGCCAGCAGCTCGACTAGCGCGCTGATCCAAGAGACCCAGTACTTC.